This TCR beta chain was observed in a study of T cells in Graves' hyperthyroidism and ophthalmopathy. Study summary: Any treatment followed the collection of peripheral blood at initial diagnosis.

From RNA transcripts, TCR beta CDR3 regions were amplified. HTBI primers were used for first-round RT-PCR of the TCR CDR3. TCRdb fed the multiplex PCR reads into MiXCR, producing one record per CDR3 protein. The table lists 300,000 to 450,000 distinct CDR3 sequences, 13% of them singletons. This clonotype occurred a few times. Its specificity is unknown. Study-wide findings and caveats: The blood repertoire included most of the expanded thyroid clonotypes above 0.001.

V was shortened by 0 bases and J by 15 bases, with 14 bases between the two germline ends. The CDR3 sequence is 13 residues long. Germline CDR1 is LNHNV and CDR2 is YYDKDF (reference sequence). This chain connects TRBV15 to TRBJ1-4; the D is unclear. This TCR derives from a woman younger than 30 with Graves' hyperthyroidism. Sequenced sample: blood. DNA for the CDR3: TGTGCCACCAGCAGAGATAAAGGCCGGTCGGTGTTTTTT. Protein: CATSRDKGRSVFF.